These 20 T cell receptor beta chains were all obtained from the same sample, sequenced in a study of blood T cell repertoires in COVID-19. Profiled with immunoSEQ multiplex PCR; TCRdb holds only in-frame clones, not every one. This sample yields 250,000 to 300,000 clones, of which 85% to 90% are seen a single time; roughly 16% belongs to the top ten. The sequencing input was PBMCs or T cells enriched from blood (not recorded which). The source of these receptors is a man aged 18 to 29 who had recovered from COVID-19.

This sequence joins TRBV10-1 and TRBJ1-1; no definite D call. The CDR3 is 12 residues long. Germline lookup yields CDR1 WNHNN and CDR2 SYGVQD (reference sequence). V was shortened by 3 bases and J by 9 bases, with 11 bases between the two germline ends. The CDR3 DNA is TGCGCCAGCAGTGAACAGCCGGGGAAAGCTTTCTTT. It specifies CASSEQPGKAFF.

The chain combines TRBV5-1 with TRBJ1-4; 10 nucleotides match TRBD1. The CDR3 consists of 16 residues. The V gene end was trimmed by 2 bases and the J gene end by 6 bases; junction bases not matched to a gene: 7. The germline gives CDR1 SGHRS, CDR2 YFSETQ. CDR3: CASSFRGTGVDEKLFF. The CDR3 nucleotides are TGCGCCAGCAGCTTCCGGGGGACAGGGGTGGATGAAAAACTGTTTTTT.

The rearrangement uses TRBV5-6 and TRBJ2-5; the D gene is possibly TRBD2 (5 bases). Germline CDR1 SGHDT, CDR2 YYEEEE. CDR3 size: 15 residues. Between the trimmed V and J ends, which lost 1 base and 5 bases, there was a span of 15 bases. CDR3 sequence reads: CASSLLTSRSETQYF. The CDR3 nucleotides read TGTGCCAGCAGCTTGTTAACTAGTCGCTCGGAGACCCAGTACTTC.

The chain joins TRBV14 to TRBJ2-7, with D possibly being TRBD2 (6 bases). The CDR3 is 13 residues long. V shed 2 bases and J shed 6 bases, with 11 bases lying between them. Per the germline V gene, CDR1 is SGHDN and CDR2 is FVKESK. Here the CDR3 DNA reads TGTGCCAGCAGCCAATTCGGGAGTGGCGAGCAGTACTTC. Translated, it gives CASSQFGSGEQYF.

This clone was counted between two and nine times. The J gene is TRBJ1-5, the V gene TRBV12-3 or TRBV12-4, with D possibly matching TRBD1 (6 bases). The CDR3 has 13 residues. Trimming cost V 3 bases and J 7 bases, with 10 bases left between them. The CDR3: CASSLGASQPQHF. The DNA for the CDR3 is TGTGCCAGCAGTTTGGGGGCCAGCCAGCCCCAGCATTTT.

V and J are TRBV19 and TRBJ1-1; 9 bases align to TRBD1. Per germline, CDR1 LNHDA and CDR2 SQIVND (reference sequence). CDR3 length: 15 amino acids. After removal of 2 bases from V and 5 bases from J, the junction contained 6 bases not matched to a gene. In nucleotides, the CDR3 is TGTGCCAGTAGTATAACGGGACAGGGATATACTGAAGCTTTCTTT. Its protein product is CASSITGQGYTEAFF.

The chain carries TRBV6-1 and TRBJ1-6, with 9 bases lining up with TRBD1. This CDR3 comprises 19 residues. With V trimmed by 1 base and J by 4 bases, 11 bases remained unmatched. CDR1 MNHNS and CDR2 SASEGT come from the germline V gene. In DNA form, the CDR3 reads TGTGCCAGCAGTGAAGAGTCCACCGACAGGGGGATGTATAATTCACCCCTCCACTTT. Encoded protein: CASSEESTDRGMYNSPLHF.

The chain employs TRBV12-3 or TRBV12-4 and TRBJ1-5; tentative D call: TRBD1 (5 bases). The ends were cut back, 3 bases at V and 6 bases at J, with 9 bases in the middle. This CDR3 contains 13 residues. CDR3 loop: CASSFVGVQPQHF. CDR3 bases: TGTGCCAGCAGTTTCGTAGGGGTTCAGCCCCAGCATTTT.

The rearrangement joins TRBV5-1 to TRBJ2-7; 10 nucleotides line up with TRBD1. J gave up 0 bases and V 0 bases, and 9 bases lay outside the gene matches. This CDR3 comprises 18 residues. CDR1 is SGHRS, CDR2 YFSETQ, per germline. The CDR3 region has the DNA TGCGCCAGCAGCTTGGGAGGGACAGGGGACATCATCTCCTACGAGCAGTACTTC. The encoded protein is CASSLGGTGDIISYEQYF. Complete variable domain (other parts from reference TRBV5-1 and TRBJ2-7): KAGVTQTPRYLIKTRGQQVTLSCSPISGHRSVSWYQQTPGQGLQFLFEYFSETQRNKGNFPGRFSGRQFSNSRSEMNVSTLELGDSALYLCASSLGGTGDIISYEQYFGPGTRLTVT.

The CDR3 DNA reads as TGTGCCAGGGGGACATGGTCTGGAAACACCATATATTTT. Amino acids: CARGTWSGNTIYF. V is TRBV21-1 and J is TRBJ1-3; the DNA was not used to check the table's D call, TRBD1. TRBV21-1 is a listed pseudogene. This CDR3 has 13 amino acids.

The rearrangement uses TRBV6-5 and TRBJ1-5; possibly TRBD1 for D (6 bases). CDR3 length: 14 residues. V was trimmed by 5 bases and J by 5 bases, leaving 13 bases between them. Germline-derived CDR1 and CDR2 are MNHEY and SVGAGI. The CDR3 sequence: CASSRTTGDQPQHF. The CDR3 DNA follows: TGTGCCAGCAGTAGAACGACAGGAGATCAGCCCCAGCATTTT.

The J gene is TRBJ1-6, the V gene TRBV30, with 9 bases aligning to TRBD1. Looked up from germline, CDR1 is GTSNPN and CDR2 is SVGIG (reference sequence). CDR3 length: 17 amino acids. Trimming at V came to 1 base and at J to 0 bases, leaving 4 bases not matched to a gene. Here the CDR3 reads CAWSEGTGFSYNSPLHF. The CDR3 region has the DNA TGTGCCTGGAGTGAGGGGACAGGGTTCTCCTATAATTCACCCCTCCACTTT. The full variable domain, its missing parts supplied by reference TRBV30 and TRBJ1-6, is SQTIHQWPATLVQPVGSPLSLECTVEGTSNPNLYWYRQAAGRGLQLLFYSVGIGQISSEVPQNLSASRPQDRQFILSSKKLLLSDSGFYLCAWSEGTGFSYNSPLHFGNGTRLTVT.

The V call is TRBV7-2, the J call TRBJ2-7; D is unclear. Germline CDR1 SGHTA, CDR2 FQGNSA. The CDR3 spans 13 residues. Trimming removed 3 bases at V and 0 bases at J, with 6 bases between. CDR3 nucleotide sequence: TGTGCCAGCAGCTTCTCAGTCTCCTACGAGCAGTACTTC. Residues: CASSFSVSYEQYF.

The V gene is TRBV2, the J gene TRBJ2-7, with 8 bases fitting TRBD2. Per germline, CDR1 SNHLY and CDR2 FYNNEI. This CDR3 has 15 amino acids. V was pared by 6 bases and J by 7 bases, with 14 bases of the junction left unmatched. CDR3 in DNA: TGTGCCAGCAGCCAACGACTCGGGGGGGCGGAAGAGCAGTACTTC. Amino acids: CASSQRLGGAEEQYF.

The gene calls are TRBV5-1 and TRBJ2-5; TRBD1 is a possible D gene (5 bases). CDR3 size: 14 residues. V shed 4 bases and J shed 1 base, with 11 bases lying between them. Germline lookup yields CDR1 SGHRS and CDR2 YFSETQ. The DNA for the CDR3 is TGCGCCAGCAGCCCCACAGGTTCCCAAGAGACCCAGTACTTC. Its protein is CASSPTGSQETQYF. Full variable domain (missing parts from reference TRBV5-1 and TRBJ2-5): KAGVTQTPRYLIKTRGQQVTLSCSPISGHRSVSWYQQTPGQGLQFLFEYFSETQRNKGNFPGRFSGRQFSNSRSEMNVSTLELGDSALYLCASSPTGSQETQYFGPGTRLLVL.

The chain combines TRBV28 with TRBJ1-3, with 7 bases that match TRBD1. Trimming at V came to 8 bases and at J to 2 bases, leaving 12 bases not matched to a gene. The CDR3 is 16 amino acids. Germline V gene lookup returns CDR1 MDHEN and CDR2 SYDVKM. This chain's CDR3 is CASSRGRGRTGNTIYF. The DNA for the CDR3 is TGTGCCAGCTCCCGCGGGAGGGGGCGAACTGGAAACACCATATATTTT.

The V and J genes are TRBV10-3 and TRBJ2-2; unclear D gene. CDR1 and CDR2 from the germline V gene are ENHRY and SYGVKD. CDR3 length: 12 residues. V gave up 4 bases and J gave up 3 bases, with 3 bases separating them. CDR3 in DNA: TGTGCCATCAGTGTCTACACCGGGGAGCTGTTTTTT. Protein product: CAISVYTGELFF.

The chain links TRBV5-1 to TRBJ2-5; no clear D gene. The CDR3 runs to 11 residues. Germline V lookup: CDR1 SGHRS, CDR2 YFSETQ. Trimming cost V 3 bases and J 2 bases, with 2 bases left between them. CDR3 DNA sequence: TGCGCCAGCAGCTCGCAAGAGACCCAGTACTTC. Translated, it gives CASSSQETQYF.

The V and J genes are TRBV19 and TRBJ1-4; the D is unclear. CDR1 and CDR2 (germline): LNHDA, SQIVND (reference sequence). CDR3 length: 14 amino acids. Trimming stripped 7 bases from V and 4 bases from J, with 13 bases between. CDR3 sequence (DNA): TGTGCCAGTACCTTGGGGAGGGATAATGAAAAACTGTTTTTT. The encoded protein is CASTLGRDNEKLFF.

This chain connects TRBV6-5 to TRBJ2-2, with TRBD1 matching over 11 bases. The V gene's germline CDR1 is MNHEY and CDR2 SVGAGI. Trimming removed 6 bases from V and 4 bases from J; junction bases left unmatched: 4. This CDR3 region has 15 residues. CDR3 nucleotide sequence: TGTGCCAGCAGGGGGACAGGGGGACTCACCGGGGAGCTGTTTTTT. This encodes CASRGTGGLTGELFF.